Following are 30 T cell receptor beta chains from one sample sequenced in a study of cytomegalovirus exposure and HLA in healthy donors. 13 Jbeta primers and 60 Vbeta primers were used for the PCR. Method: immunoSEQ multiplex PCR; TCRdb's copy keeps in-frame clones and lacks some. Recorded for this sample: about 140,000 clones. Input material: PBMCs. These receptors were obtained from a woman younger than 35 in good health and CMV-seronegative.

The gene calls are TRBV10-2 and TRBJ2-3, with 7 bases that match TRBD2. Germline CDR1 and CDR2: WSHSY and SAAADI. The V and J ends lost 7 bases and 4 bases, in that order; junction bases with no gene match: 11. This CDR3 is built from 15 residues. DNA for the CDR3: TGCGCCAGCACGAAGGGACTACCACGAGCAGATACGCAGTATTTT. This codes for CASTKGLPRADTQYF.

The rearrangement joins TRBV15 to TRBJ1-1; tentative D call: TRBD1 (5 bases). CDR1 is LNHNV, CDR2 YYDKDF, per germline (reference sequence). The CDR3 totals 12 residues. Trimming took 1 base from V and 7 from J, leaving 7 bases between them. The CDR3 spells CATSRGQIEAFF. In DNA, the CDR3 is TGTGCCACCAGCAGAGGACAGATTGAAGCTTTCTTT.

This sequence joins TRBV5-4 and TRBJ2-3; D is possibly TRBD1 (5 bases). V was trimmed by 4 bases and J by 2 bases, leaving 17 bases between them. The CDR3 runs 16 residues. CDR1 SGHNT and CDR2 YYREEE come from the germline V gene (reference sequence). The CDR3 sequence: CASSTNIGHPTDTQYF. The CDR3 DNA reads as TGTGCCAGCAGCACGAATATAGGACACCCCACAGATACGCAGTATTTT. The full variable domain, with the rest looked up from reference TRBV5-4 and TRBJ2-3, is ETGVTQSPTHLIKTRGQQVTLRCSSQSGHNTVSWYQQALGQGPQFIFQYYREEENGRGNFPPRFSGLQFPNYSSELNVNALELDDSALYLCASSTNIGHPTDTQYFGPGTRLTVL.

The chain employs TRBV20-1 and TRBJ2-7, with a tentative D call TRBD2 (5 bases). The CDR3 is made up of 11 amino acids. CDR1 DFQATT and CDR2 SNEGSKA come from the germline V gene (reference sequence). Trimming shortened V by 5 bases and J by 3 bases, and 8 bases separated the two germline ends. CDR3 DNA sequence: TGCAGTGCTGTTACTAGCTACGAGCAGTACTTC. Amino acids: CSAVTSYEQYF.

The chain has TRBV5-1 and TRBJ2-2; 7 nucleotides match TRBD1. The V segment lost 1 base and the J segment 0 bases; nucleotides outside the gene matches: 0. Per germline, CDR1 SGHRS and CDR2 YFSETQ. The CDR3 consists of 15 residues. CDR3 bases: TGCGCCAGCAGCTTGACAGGGGCGAACACCGGGGAGCTGTTTTTT. Translating gives CASSLTGANTGELFF.

The chain uses TRBV19 and TRBJ1-4; D not resolved. V was trimmed by 5 bases and J by 0 bases, leaving 13 bases between them. CDR1 is LNHDA and CDR2 is SQIVND in the germline V gene (reference sequence). The CDR3 is 16 residues long. The CDR3 DNA reads TGTGCCAGTAGTGACTCCGGGGTGACAACTAATGAAAAACTGTTTTTT. The encoded protein is CASSDSGVTTNEKLFF.

The chain employs TRBV7-2 and TRBJ2-2, with D possibly TRBD2 on 6 matching bases. Trimming shortened V by 9 bases and J by 0 bases, and 11 bases separated the two germline ends. This CDR3 has 14 amino acids. The germline gives CDR1 SGHTA, CDR2 FQGNSA. This CDR3 is CASDCGTNTGELFF. The CDR3 DNA follows: TGTGCCAGTGATTGCGGGACGAACACCGGGGAGCTGTTTTTT.

The rearrangement joins TRBV25-1 to TRBJ1-1, with TRBD1 as a possible D gene (6 bases). Looked up from germline, CDR1 is MGHDK and CDR2 is SYGVNS. Trimming shortened V by 1 base and J by 4 bases, and 13 bases separated the two germline ends. There are 15 residues in the CDR3. CDR3 loop: CASSESEEGGTEAFF. The CDR3 coding sequence is TGTGCCAGCAGTGAATCGGAGGAAGGGGGCACTGAAGCTTTCTTT.

The V call is TRBV2, the J call TRBJ2-3; TRBD1 matches 9 bases. The CDR3 totals 18 residues. The germline V gene has CDR1 SNHLY and CDR2 FYNNEI. Trimming at V came to 2 bases and at J to 3 bases, leaving 12 bases not matched to a gene. The CDR3 region is CASSEPRVGDRVTDTQYF. The CDR3, as DNA: TGTGCCAGCAGTGAACCCCGAGTAGGGGACAGGGTTACAGATACGCAGTATTTT.

The chain recombines TRBV5-8 with TRBJ2-3; 9 bases map to TRBD2. The CDR3 length is 16 residues. Per the germline V gene, CDR1 is SGHTS and CDR2 is YDEGEE. The trim removed 3 bases at V and 2 bases at J, leaving 7 bases unmatched. CDR3 region: CASSSGTSPYTDTQYF. In DNA, the CDR3 is TGTGCCAGCAGCTCCGGGACTAGCCCTTACACAGATACGCAGTATTTT.

DNA of the CDR3: TGTGCCAGCAGCTTAGCGGCGGGGACTAATCCCGGGGAGCTGTTTTTT. This translates into CASSLAAGTNPGELFF. This sequence joins TRBV7-7 and TRBJ2-2; 7 nucleotides line up with TRBD2. Per the germline V gene, CDR1 is SSHAT and CDR2 is FNYEAQ (reference sequence). The J segment lost 6 bases and the V segment lost 0 bases, leaving 7 bases of the junction unmatched. This CDR3 is built from 16 residues.

The genes are TRBV19 and TRBJ2-5, with D possibly TRBD1 on 5 matching bases. Per germline, CDR1 LNHDA and CDR2 SQIVND (reference sequence). V was shortened by 11 bases and J by 1 base, with 20 bases between the two germline ends. The CDR3 consists of 15 residues. The CDR3 region is CAPDLSRTPQETQYF. The CDR3, as DNA: TGTGCCCCCGACCTGAGTAGGACACCCCAAGAGACCCAGTACTTC.

The rearrangement links TRBV5-1 to TRBJ2-1; TRBD1 aligns across 8 bases. Unmatched junction bases numbered 8, after V lost 0 bases and J lost 6 bases. There are 16 residues in the CDR3. Germline V gene data show CDR1 as SGHRS and CDR2 as YFSETQ. The CDR3 nucleotides read TGCGCCAGCAGCTTGGCCCCCAGGGGGCAGGGCAATGAGCAGTTCTTC. Its protein product is CASSLAPRGQGNEQFF.

V is TRBV14 and J is TRBJ2-7; D might be TRBD1 (6 bases). Germline lookup yields CDR1 SGHDN and CDR2 FVKESK. CDR3 length equals 12 residues. The V end lost 4 bases, the J end lost 4 bases, and 8 bases lay between the germline ends. CDR3 sequence reads: CASSPQGYEQYF. The CDR3, as DNA: TGTGCCAGCAGCCCACAGGGTTACGAGCAGTACTTC.

This sequence joins TRBV19 and TRBJ2-1, with 10 bases lining up with TRBD2. Germline lookup yields CDR1 LNHDA and CDR2 SQIVND (reference sequence). The CDR3 consists of 14 residues. The junction had 5 bases not matched to a gene; V was cut back by 7 bases and J by 5 bases. CDR3 region: CASIGLAGDNEQFF. The CDR3 bases are TGTGCCAGTATAGGCCTAGCGGGAGACAATGAGCAGTTCTTC.

The chain employs TRBV7-6 and TRBJ2-3; 8 bases map to TRBD2. Looked up from germline, CDR1 is SGHVS and CDR2 is FNYEAQ. The CDR3 covers 15 residues. After removal of 8 bases from V and 1 base from J, the junction contained 8 bases not matched to a gene. The CDR3 DNA is TGTGCCAGCTCGCAAAGCGGGAGCGGCACAGATACGCAGTATTTT. Amino acids: CASSQSGSGTDTQYF.

V and J are TRBV30 and TRBJ1-1; 7 bases map to TRBD1. The CDR3 is 15 amino acids. Germline V CDR1 and CDR2: GTSNPN, SVGIG (reference sequence). V trimming: 3 bases; J trimming: 11 bases; junction bases outside the gene matches: 18. The CDR3 bases are TGTGCCTGGAGCGGTGACAGGGCGTACTCGGGGGGGGCTTTCTTT. Translation gives CAWSGDRAYSGGAFF. The full variable domain, its missing parts supplied by reference TRBV30 and TRBJ1-1, is SQTIHQWPATLVQPVGSPLSLECTVEGTSNPNLYWYRQAAGRGLQLLFYSVGIGQISSEVPQNLSASRPQDRQFILSSKKLLLSDSGFYLCAWSGDRAYSGGAFFGQGTRLTVV.

The V and J genes are TRBV10-2 and TRBJ2-1; possible D gene TRBD1, 5 bases. Trimming shortened V by 8 bases and J by 0 bases, and 20 bases separated the two germline ends. The germline CDR1 and CDR2 sequences are WSHSY and SAAADI. This CDR3 contains 17 residues. The CDR3 region is CASPLKFRTISYNEQFF. DNA of the CDR3: TGCGCCAGCCCGCTCAAATTCAGGACAATCTCCTACAATGAGCAGTTCTTC.

The rearrangement uses TRBV9 and TRBJ2-7; 9 bases line up with TRBD1. V lost 4 bases and J lost 6; bases outside the gene matches: 8. The length of the CDR3 is 14 residues. Looked up from germline, CDR1 is SGDLS and CDR2 is YYNGEE. CDR3 sequence: CASSTGQGGSEQYF. The CDR3 region has the DNA TGTGCCAGCAGCACGGGACAGGGTGGCTCCGAGCAGTACTTC.

This chain uses TRBV6-5 with TRBJ2-1, with 7 bases that match TRBD1. Germline V gives CDR1 MNHEY, CDR2 SVGAGI. Germline trimming cut 7 bases from V and 1 base from J; bases unmatched to any gene: 1. The CDR3 is 13 amino acids. Written as DNA, the CDR3 is TGTGCCAGCACAGGGGGTTCCTACAATGAGCAGTTCTTC. Protein: CASTGGSYNEQFF.

The chain uses TRBV2 and TRBJ2-3; 7 bases match TRBD2. The CDR3 has 13 amino acids. Germline CDR1 SNHLY, CDR2 FYNNEI. J lost 1 base, V lost 5 bases, and 0 bases had no gene match. Written as DNA, the CDR3 is TGTGCCAGCAGTCGGGGGGGCACAGATACGCAGTATTTT. Translating gives CASSRGGTDTQYF.

This chain connects TRBV5-1 to TRBJ2-1, with 10 bases identical to TRBD2. The CDR3 loop spans 14 amino acids. CDR1 and CDR2 (germline): SGHRS, YFSETQ. J gave up 10 bases and V 2 bases, and 6 bases lay outside the gene matches. The CDR3 protein is CASSFKAGGLEQFF. The CDR3 DNA sequence: TGCGCCAGCAGCTTTAAAGCGGGAGGGTTGGAGCAGTTCTTC.

J is TRBJ1-3 and V is TRBV5-1; a weak D match, TRBD1 (5 bases). With 0 bases removed from V and 0 bases from J, the gap between germline ends came to 10 bases. Germline V lookup: CDR1 SGHRS, CDR2 YFSETQ. There are 16 residues in the CDR3. In DNA, the CDR3 is TGCGCCAGCAGCTTGGGACAGACGGACTCTGGAAACACCATATATTTT. It translates to CASSLGQTDSGNTIYF. Supplemented by reference TRBV5-1 and TRBJ1-3, the full variable domain reads KAGVTQTPRYLIKTRGQQVTLSCSPISGHRSVSWYQQTPGQGLQFLFEYFSETQRNKGNFPGRFSGRQFSNSRSEMNVSTLELGDSALYLCASSLGQTDSGNTIYFGEGSWLTVV.

The chain combines TRBV13 with TRBJ2-3; D is unclear. The CDR3 loop spans 11 amino acids. CDR1 PRHDT and CDR2 FYEKMQ come from the germline V gene (reference sequence). V was cut by 7 bases and J by 6 bases, with 8 bases left in between. CDR3 sequence (DNA): TGTGCCAGCACCCCCCGGGATACGCAGTATTTT. This sequence encodes CASTPRDTQYF.

The genes are TRBV20-1 and TRBJ2-3; the match to TRBD2 covers 7 bases. The germline CDR1 and CDR2 sequences are DFQATT and SNEGSKA (reference sequence). The CDR3 spans 11 residues. V dropped 8 bases and J dropped 5; count of bases not matched to a gene: 4. The CDR3 sequence: CSLAGEDTQYF. CDR3 bases: TGCAGTCTCGCGGGAGAAGATACGCAGTATTTT.

The CDR3 is CASSGRGGRAPYNEQFF. CDR3 nucleotides: TGTGCCAGCAGCGGGAGGGGCGGGAGGGCCCCCTACAATGAGCAGTTCTTC. This chain joins TRBV5-4 and TRBJ2-1; 9 bases are shared with TRBD2. Unmatched junction bases numbered 10, after V lost 4 bases and J lost 2 bases. Germline lookup yields CDR1 SGHNT and CDR2 YYREEE (reference sequence). This CDR3 comprises 17 residues.

The chain is built from TRBV30 and TRBJ2-1; 11 bases are a match to TRBD2. Germline trimming cut 2 bases from V and 6 bases from J; bases unmatched to any gene: 9. The CDR3 totals 16 residues. The germline V gene has CDR1 GTSNPN and CDR2 SVGIG (reference sequence). Here the CDR3 DNA reads TGTGCCTGGAGTCCTAGCGGGAGGTTGGGTATCAATGAGCAGTTCTTC. This gives the protein CAWSPSGRLGINEQFF.

The chain employs TRBV5-1 and TRBJ1-2, with a weak D call TRBD1 (6 bases). Germline V gene data show CDR1 as SGHRS and CDR2 as YFSETQ. V was cut by 4 bases and J by 8 bases, with 18 bases left in between. There are 14 residues in the CDR3. CDR3: CASSPTGKDEGYTF. As DNA, the CDR3 is TGCGCCAGCAGCCCTACAGGGAAAGACGAGGGCTACACCTTC.

V usage is TRBV10-3 and J usage is TRBJ2-1; no clear D gene. The V end lost 6 bases, the J end lost 0 bases, and 15 bases lay between the germline ends. Germline V gives CDR1 ENHRY, CDR2 SYGVKD. The CDR3 spans 16 residues. CDR3 residues: CAISFFAASSYNEQFF. The CDR3 nucleotides read TGTGCCATCAGCTTCTTCGCGGCGAGCTCCTACAATGAGCAGTTCTTC.

The chain recombines TRBV7-9 with TRBJ2-7; 9 bases match TRBD1. Germline loops: CDR1 SEHNR, CDR2 FQNEAQ (reference sequence). Unmatched junction bases numbered 11, after V lost 1 base and J lost 4 bases. The CDR3 loop spans 17 amino acids. The CDR3 DNA reads TGTGCCAGCAGCTTAGGGCCGACCGGGACAGGGACGTACGAGCAGTACTTC. It specifies CASSLGPTGTGTYEQYF.